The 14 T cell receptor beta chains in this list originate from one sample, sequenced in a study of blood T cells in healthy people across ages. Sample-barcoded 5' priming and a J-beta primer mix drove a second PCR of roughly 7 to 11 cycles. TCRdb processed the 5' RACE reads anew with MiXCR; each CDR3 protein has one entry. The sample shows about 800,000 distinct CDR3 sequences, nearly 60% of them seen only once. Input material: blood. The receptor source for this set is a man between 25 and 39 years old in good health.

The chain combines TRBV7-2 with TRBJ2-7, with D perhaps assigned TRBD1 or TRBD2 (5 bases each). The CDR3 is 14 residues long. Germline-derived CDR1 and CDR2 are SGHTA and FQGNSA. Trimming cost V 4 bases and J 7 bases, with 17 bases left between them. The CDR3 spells CASSYGASMGEQYF. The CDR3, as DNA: TGTGCCAGCAGCTACGGGGCCTCAATGGGGGAGCAGTACTTC.

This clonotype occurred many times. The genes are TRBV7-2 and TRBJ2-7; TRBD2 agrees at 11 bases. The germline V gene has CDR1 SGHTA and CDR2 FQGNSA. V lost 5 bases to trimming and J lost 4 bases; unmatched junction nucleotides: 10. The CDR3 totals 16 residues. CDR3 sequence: CASSPPGTSGTYEQYF. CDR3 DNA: TGTGCCAGCAGCCCCCCCGGGACTAGCGGTACTTACGAGCAGTACTTC. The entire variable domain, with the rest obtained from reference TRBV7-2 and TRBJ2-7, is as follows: GAGVSQSPSNKVTEKGKDVELRCDPISGHTALYWYRQSLGQGLEFLIYFQGNSAPDKSGLPSDRFSAERTGGSVSTLTIQRTQQEDSAVYLCASSPPGTSGTYEQYFGPGTRLTVT.

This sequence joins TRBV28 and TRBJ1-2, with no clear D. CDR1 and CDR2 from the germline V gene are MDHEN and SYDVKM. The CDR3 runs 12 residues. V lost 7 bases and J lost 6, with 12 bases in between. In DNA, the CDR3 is TGTGCCAGCACGGCAAAGGAGGATGGCTACACCTTC. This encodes CASTAKEDGYTF.

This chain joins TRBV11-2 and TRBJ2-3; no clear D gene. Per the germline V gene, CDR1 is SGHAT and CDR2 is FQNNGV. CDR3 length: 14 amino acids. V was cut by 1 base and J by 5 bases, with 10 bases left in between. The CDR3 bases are TGTGCCAGCAGCTTAGTTTTCGGAGTAGATACGCAGTATTTT. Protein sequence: CASSLVFGVDTQYF.

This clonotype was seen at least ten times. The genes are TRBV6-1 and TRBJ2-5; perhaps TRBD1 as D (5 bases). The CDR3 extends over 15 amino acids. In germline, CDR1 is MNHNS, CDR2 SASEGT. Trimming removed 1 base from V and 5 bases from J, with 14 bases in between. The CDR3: CASSEGPTATETQYF. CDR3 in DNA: TGTGCCAGCAGTGAAGGGCCGACAGCAACGGAGACCCAGTACTTC.

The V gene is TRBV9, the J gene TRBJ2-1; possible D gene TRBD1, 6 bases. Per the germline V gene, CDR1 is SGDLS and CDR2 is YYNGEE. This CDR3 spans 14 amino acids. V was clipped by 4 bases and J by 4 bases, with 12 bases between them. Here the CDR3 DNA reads TGTGCCAGCAGCCGAGGACAGAAATACAATGAGCAGTTCTTC. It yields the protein CASSRGQKYNEQFF. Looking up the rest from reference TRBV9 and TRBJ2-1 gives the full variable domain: DSGVTQTPKHLITATGQRVTLRCSPRSGDLSVYWYQQSLDQGLQFLIQYYNGEERAKGNILERFSAQQFPDLHSELNLSSLELGDSALYFCASSRGQKYNEQFFGPGTRLTVL.

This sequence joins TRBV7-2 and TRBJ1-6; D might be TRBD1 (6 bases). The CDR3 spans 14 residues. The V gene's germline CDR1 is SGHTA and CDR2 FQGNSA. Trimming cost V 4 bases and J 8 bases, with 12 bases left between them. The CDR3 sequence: CASSSPYRDSPLHF. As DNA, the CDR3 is TGTGCCAGCAGCTCGCCTTACAGGGATTCACCCCTCCACTTT.

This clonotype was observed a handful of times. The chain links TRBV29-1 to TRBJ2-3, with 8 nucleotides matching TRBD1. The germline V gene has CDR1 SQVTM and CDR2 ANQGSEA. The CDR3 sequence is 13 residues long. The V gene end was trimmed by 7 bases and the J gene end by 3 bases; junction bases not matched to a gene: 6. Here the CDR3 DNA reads TGCAGCGCCTCGCGGACAGGGACAGATACGCAGTATTTT. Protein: CSASRTGTDTQYF.

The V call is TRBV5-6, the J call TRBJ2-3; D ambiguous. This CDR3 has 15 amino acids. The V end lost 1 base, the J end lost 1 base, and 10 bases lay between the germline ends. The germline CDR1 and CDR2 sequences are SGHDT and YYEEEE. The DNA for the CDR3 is TGTGCCAGCAGCTTGAGTGTCCAGGGCACAGATACGCAGTATTTT. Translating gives CASSLSVQGTDTQYF. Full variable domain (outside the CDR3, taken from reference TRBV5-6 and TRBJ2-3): DAGVTQSPTHLIKTRGQQVTLRCSPKSGHDTVSWYQQALGQGPQFIFQYYEEEERQRGNFPDRFSGHQFPNYSSELNVNALLLGDSALYLCASSLSVQGTDTQYFGPGTRLTVL.

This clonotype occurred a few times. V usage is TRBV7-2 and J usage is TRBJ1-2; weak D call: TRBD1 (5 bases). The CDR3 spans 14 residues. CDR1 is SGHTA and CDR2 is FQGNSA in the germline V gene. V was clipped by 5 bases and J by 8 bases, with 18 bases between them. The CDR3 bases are TGTGCCAGCAGCCCTACGCCGTGGGGCTTGGGCTACACCTTC. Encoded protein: CASSPTPWGLGYTF.

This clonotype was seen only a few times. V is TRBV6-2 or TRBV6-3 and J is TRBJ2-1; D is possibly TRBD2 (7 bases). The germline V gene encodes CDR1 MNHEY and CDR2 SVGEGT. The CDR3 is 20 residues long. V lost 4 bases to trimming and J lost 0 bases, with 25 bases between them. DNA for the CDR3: TGTGCCAGCAGTTTCCTACAGGGTCCCCAGCGGGGAAGCTCCTACAATGAGCAGTTCTTC. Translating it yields CASSFLQGPQRGSSYNEQFF.

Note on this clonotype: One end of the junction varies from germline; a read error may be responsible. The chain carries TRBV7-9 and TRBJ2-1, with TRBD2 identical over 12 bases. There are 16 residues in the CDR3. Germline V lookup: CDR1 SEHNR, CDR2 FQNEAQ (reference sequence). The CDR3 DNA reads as TGTGCCGGCAGAATAGCCGGGACTAGCGGGTCAAATGAGCAGTTCTTC. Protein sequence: CAGRIAGTSGSNEQFF.

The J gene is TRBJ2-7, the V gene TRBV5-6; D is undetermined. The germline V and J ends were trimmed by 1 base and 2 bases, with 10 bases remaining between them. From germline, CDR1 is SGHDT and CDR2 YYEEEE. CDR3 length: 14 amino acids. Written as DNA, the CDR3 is TGTGCCAGCAGCTTGCGAACACCAGCCTACGAGCAGTACTTC. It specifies CASSLRTPAYEQYF. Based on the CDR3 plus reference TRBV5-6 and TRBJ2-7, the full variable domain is DAGVTQSPTHLIKTRGQQVTLRCSPKSGHDTVSWYQQALGQGPQFIFQYYEEEERQRGNFPDRFSGHQFPNYSSELNVNALLLGDSALYLCASSLRTPAYEQYFGPGTRLTVT.

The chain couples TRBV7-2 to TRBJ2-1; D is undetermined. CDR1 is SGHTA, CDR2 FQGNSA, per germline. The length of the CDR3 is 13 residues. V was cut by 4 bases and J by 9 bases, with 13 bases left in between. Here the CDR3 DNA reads TGTGCCAGCAGCTCCCGGAAAAACGGTGAGCAGTTCTTC. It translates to CASSSRKNGEQFF.